A single sample gave rise to the 30 T cell receptor beta chains below, sequenced in a study of T-cell memory formation after mild COVID-19. TCRdb fed the 5' RACE reads into MiXCR, producing one record per CDR3 protein. The table lists under 650,000 distinct CDR3 sequences, more than 15% of them singletons, with around 12% in the top ten. Sequencing was performed on PBMCs or a T cell subset sorted from them (not recorded which). These receptor sequences come from an adult woman who had mild COVID-19 (a few samples of this study predate the infection). Cell type and time point are not known.

In DNA form, the CDR3 reads TGTGCCAGCAGCCAGGGTGGACTAGCGGGGGCCTACAATGAGCAGTTCTTC. As protein: CASSQGGLAGAYNEQFF. This chain joins TRBV4-2 and TRBJ2-1; TRBD2 agrees at 13 bases. The trim removed 3 bases at V and 2 bases at J, leaving 4 bases unmatched. CDR3 length equals 17 residues. Looked up from germline, CDR1 is LGHNA and CDR2 is YNFKEQ.

This clonotype has more than one count but fewer than ten. This rearrangement joins TRBV5-1 to TRBJ1-1, with D hard to call. The CDR3 sequence is 14 residues long. The germline CDR1 and CDR2 sequences are SGHRS and YFSETQ. V was pared by 4 bases and J by 1 base, with 11 bases between. CDR3 sequence: CASSTGPSNTEAFF. CDR3 in DNA: TGCGCCAGCAGCACCGGACCCTCGAACACTGAAGCTTTCTTT.

The genes are TRBV12-3 or TRBV12-4 and TRBJ2-1, with 8 nucleotides matching TRBD2. The CDR3 totals 14 residues. After removal of 2 bases from V and 9 bases from J, the junction contained 6 bases not matched to a gene. The CDR3 nucleotides read TGTGCCAGCAGTTTACGCCGGACTAGCATTGAGCAGTTCTTC. Translated: CASSLRRTSIEQFF.

This clonotype was found a few times. The gene calls are TRBV12-3 or TRBV12-4 and TRBJ2-3; D is unclear. This CDR3 has 18 amino acids. V was shortened by 2 bases and J by 3 bases, with 21 bases between the two germline ends. The CDR3 bases are TGTGCCAGCAGTTTAACCACGGGTGGGCGGTTCCAGACAGATACGCAGTATTTT. It is translated as CASSLTTGGRFQTDTQYF.

The chain carries TRBV20-1 and TRBJ2-2; either TRBD1 or TRBD2 may supply D (5 bases each). CDR3 length equals 14 residues. CDR1 is DFQATT, CDR2 SNEGSKA, per germline (reference sequence). Deletions cut 3 bases from V and 2 bases from J, with 10 bases between. CDR3 amino acids: CSASGTSNTGELFF. Written as DNA, the CDR3 is TGCAGTGCTAGTGGGACCTCCAACACCGGGGAGCTGTTTTTT.

The rearrangement joins TRBV7-6 to TRBJ2-5, with D perhaps matching TRBD1 (5 bases). The length of the CDR3 is 17 residues. V was pared by 5 bases and J by 5 bases, with 24 bases between. Germline lookup yields CDR1 SGHVS and CDR2 FNYEAQ. CDR3 sequence (DNA): TGTGCCAGCAGCCTAGGGGTGCCGGTAACAACCGGGGAGACCCAGTACTTC. Protein sequence: CASSLGVPVTTGETQYF.

This chain links TRBV6-1 with TRBJ1-5; 9 positions match TRBD1. Per the germline V gene, CDR1 is MNHNS and CDR2 is SASEGT. The V gene end was trimmed by 8 bases and the J gene end by 0 bases; junction bases not matched to a gene: 5. This CDR3 has 15 residues. The CDR3 sequence is CASGTGHNSNQPQHF. The CDR3 nucleotides read TGTGCCAGCGGGACAGGGCACAATAGCAATCAGCCCCAGCATTTT.

The J gene is TRBJ1-5, the V gene TRBV28, with D hard to call. Germline CDR1 MDHEN, CDR2 SYDVKM. The CDR3 has 14 amino acids. The V end lost 7 bases, the J end lost 1 base, and 11 bases lay between the germline ends. As DNA, the CDR3 is TGTGCCAGCATTATAACAAGGAGCAATCAGCCCCAGCATTTT. This gives the protein CASIITRSNQPQHF.

As regards this clonotype: A read error may produce the germline difference seen at one junction end. V and J are TRBV4-2 and TRBJ1-6; D is perhaps TRBD1 (5 bases). The CDR3 runs 12 residues. Germline-derived CDR1 and CDR2 are LGHNA and YNFKEQ. In DNA form, the CDR3 reads TGTGCCAGCAGCCAGACAGATTCTCCCCTCCACTTT. Translating it yields CASSQTDSPLHF.

This clonotype has a handful of counts. The chain's CDR3 is CSARTGEGTAYGYTF. In nucleotides, the CDR3 is TGCAGTGCTAGGACAGGGGAGGGGACGGCCTATGGCTACACCTTC. J is TRBJ1-2 and V is TRBV20-1; TRBD1 matches 8 bases. Germline CDR1 reads DFQATT; CDR2 reads SNEGSKA (reference sequence). Unmatched junction bases numbered 10, after V lost 3 bases and J lost 4 bases. This CDR3 spans 15 amino acids.

V gene TRBV5-6 combines with J gene TRBJ2-1, with D perhaps matching TRBD1 (5 bases). V was pared by 4 bases and J by 8 bases, with 22 bases between. CDR1 and CDR2 from the germline V gene are SGHDT and YYEEEE. The CDR3 is 16 residues long. CDR3 DNA: TGTGCCAGCAGCCCCTCCTTAGTATCCTTAGGGGATGAGCAGTTCTTC. It yields the protein CASSPSLVSLGDEQFF.

There are many counts of this clonotype. The chain couples TRBV21-1 to TRBJ2-3; the listed D gene, TRBD1, was not tested against the DNA. TRBV21-1 is reported as a pseudogene. This CDR3 spans 16 amino acids. CDR3 DNA: TGTGCCAGCAGCTCTCTTAGCGGGGGCGACACAGATACGCAGTATTTT. Its protein is CASSSLSGGDTDTQYF.

This chain links TRBV12-3 or TRBV12-4 with TRBJ2-7; D not certain. V lost 3 bases and J lost 0, with 9 bases in between. This CDR3 contains 14 residues. CDR3 in amino acids: CASSFRDFSYEQYF. The DNA of the CDR3 is TGTGCCAGCAGTTTTCGTGACTTCTCCTACGAGCAGTACTTC.

The rearrangement uses TRBV27 and TRBJ2-3; D is perhaps TRBD1 (6 bases). The length of the CDR3 is 17 residues. Germline CDR1 reads MNHEY; CDR2 reads SMNVEV (reference sequence). Trimming removed 0 bases at V and 3 bases at J, with 16 bases between. CDR3 DNA: TGTGCCAGCAGTTTATCCGGGACACTTTTCGGAACAGATACGCAGTATTTT. Translating it yields CASSLSGTLFGTDTQYF.

This clonotype appeared a few times. The rearrangement joins TRBV12-3 or TRBV12-4 to TRBJ2-5; 8 bases align to TRBD1. The CDR3 is 13 amino acids. The junction had 4 bases not matched to a gene; V was cut back by 10 bases and J by 0 bases. The chain's CDR3 is CATRGPHQETQYF. The CDR3 DNA follows: TGTGCCACCAGGGGGCCCCACCAAGAGACCCAGTACTTC.

This clonotype was seen a handful of times. V is TRBV12-3 or TRBV12-4 and J is TRBJ2-1; a possible D gene is TRBD2 (5 bases). There are 16 residues in the CDR3. Deletions cut 5 bases from V and 2 bases from J, with 16 bases between. The CDR3 bases are TGTGCCAGCAGTCCCGAGGGTCTCCTTACCTACAATGAGCAGTTCTTC. It is translated as CASSPEGLLTYNEQFF.

The chain joins TRBV6-2 or TRBV6-3 to TRBJ2-7; D possibly corresponds to TRBD1 (5 bases). V dropped 4 bases and J dropped 5 bases, with 18 bases sitting between them. CDR1 and CDR2 from the germline V gene are MNHEY and SVGEGT. The CDR3 sequence is 15 residues long. CDR3 sequence reads: CASSFYGQGKDEQYF. CDR3 nucleotides: TGTGCCAGCAGTTTTTATGGGCAGGGTAAGGACGAGCAGTACTTC.

The rearrangement links TRBV19 to TRBJ1-1, with a possible D match to TRBD1 (6 bases). The germline V gene has CDR1 LNHDA and CDR2 SQIVND (reference sequence). The CDR3 covers 12 residues. Trimming removed 7 bases from V and 4 bases from J, with 10 bases in between. In DNA, the CDR3 is TGTGCCAGTAAGGGGGTCGGCACTGAAGCTTTCTTT. This encodes CASKGVGTEAFF.

This clonotype appeared a few times. V gene TRBV29-1 combines with J gene TRBJ2-7; 9 positions match TRBD1. The CDR3 loop spans 13 amino acids. Germline V gene sequence: CDR1 SQVTM, CDR2 ANQGSEA. Trimming removed 5 bases from V and 0 bases from J; junction bases left unmatched: 2. The CDR3 nucleotides are TGCAGCGTTATGACAGGGGGCTCCTACGAGCAGTACTTC. It is translated as CSVMTGGSYEQYF.

This clonotype was counted a few times. This chain uses TRBV29-1 with TRBJ2-7, with D maybe TRBD1 (6 bases). This CDR3 has 15 residues. Trimming left V 6 bases short and J 2 bases short, with 20 bases between. CDR1 is SQVTM, CDR2 ANQGSEA, per germline. CDR3 in DNA: TGCAGCGTGCTGTCTGGGACACCAAAAACCTACGAGCAGTACTTC. Translated: CSVLSGTPKTYEQYF.

The J gene is TRBJ2-1, the V gene TRBV6-2 or TRBV6-3, with TRBD2 matching over 9 bases. The CDR3 is 13 residues long. V was pared by 4 bases and J by 9 bases, with 4 bases of the junction left unmatched. CDR1 is MNHEY, CDR2 SVGEGT, per germline. CDR3 loop: CASSSASGIEQFF. CDR3 DNA sequence: TGTGCCAGCAGTTCCGCTAGCGGGATTGAGCAGTTCTTC.

The CDR3 protein is CARPGVTGELFF. DNA of the CDR3: TGTGCCAGGCCCGGGGTGACCGGGGAGCTGTTTTTT. This chain connects TRBV12-3 or TRBV12-4 to TRBJ2-2; tentatively, D is TRBD2 (5 bases). This CDR3 spans 12 amino acids. V lost 9 bases and J lost 5, with 10 bases in between.

A few counts support this clonotype. The V and J genes are TRBV27 and TRBJ2-6; no definite D call. Trimming removed 0 bases at V and 4 bases at J, with 7 bases between. The germline gives CDR1 MNHEY, CDR2 SMNVEV (reference sequence). The CDR3 is made up of 15 amino acids. The CDR3: CASSLSRAGANVLTF. The CDR3, as DNA: TGTGCCAGCAGTTTATCTCGCGCCGGGGCCAACGTCCTGACTTTC.

This clonotype turned up a few times. The V and J genes are TRBV7-8 and TRBJ1-2, with 10 nucleotides matching TRBD1. The V and J ends lost 5 bases and 4 bases, in that order; junction bases with no gene match: 13. The germline V gene encodes CDR1 SGHVS and CDR2 FQNEAQ. The CDR3 loop spans 17 amino acids. DNA for the CDR3: TGTGCCAGCAGCCAGAGAAGCGGACAGGGGGGCTCCTATGGCTACACCTTC. This encodes CASSQRSGQGGSYGYTF.

This clonotype was seen a handful of times. The J gene is TRBJ1-3, the V gene TRBV18, with D perhaps TRBD1 (5 bases). This CDR3 region has 15 residues. The V and J ends lost 4 bases and 7 bases respectively, with 17 bases between them. The germline V gene has CDR1 KGHSH and CDR2 LQKENI. CDR3 DNA: TGTGCCAGCTCACGAACACAGGACCGAGGGAACACCATATATTTT. This sequence encodes CASSRTQDRGNTIYF.

V usage is TRBV20-1 and J usage is TRBJ2-1; possible D gene TRBD2, 6 bases. The CDR3 totals 16 residues. Per the germline V gene, CDR1 is DFQATT and CDR2 is SNEGSKA (reference sequence). V lost 0 bases and J lost 8, with 20 bases in between. The chain's CDR3 is CSARDPRSLGLYEQFF. DNA of the CDR3: TGCAGTGCTAGAGATCCCCGGAGTTTGGGACTTTATGAGCAGTTCTTC.

This chain connects TRBV5-6 to TRBJ2-3; TRBD2 might be the D (6 bases). This CDR3 region has 14 residues. V gave up 2 bases and J gave up 1 base, with 8 bases separating them. Germline V gene sequence: CDR1 SGHDT, CDR2 YYEEEE. DNA of the CDR3: TGTGCCAGCAGCTTCGGGAGCCGCACAGATACGCAGTATTTT. Its protein is CASSFGSRTDTQYF.

This clonotype came up a few times. The J gene is TRBJ2-1, the V gene TRBV19; 7 nucleotides line up with TRBD2. This CDR3 is 17 amino acids long. Germline-derived CDR1 and CDR2 are LNHDA and SQIVND (reference sequence). J was trimmed by 0 bases and V by 1 base; bases with no gene match: 6. This CDR3 reads CASSIVSSGGSYNEQFF. The CDR3 region has the DNA TGTGCCAGTAGTATAGTATCTAGCGGAGGCTCCTACAATGAGCAGTTCTTC. Together with reference TRBV19 and TRBJ2-1, the CDR3 gives the full variable domain: DGGITQSPKYLFRKEGQNVTLSCEQNLNHDAMYWYRQDPGQGLRLIYYSQIVNDFQKGDIAEGYSVSREKKESFPLTVTSAQKNPTAFYLCASSIVSSGGSYNEQFFGPGTRLTVL.

This clonotype was seen more than once but under ten times. This chain's CDR3 is CASSLAEVTYEQYF. CDR3 sequence (DNA): TGTGCCAGCAGCTTGGCCGAAGTGACCTACGAGCAGTACTTC. The genes are TRBV5-5 and TRBJ2-7; the D is unclear. In germline, CDR1 is SGHKS, CDR2 YYEKEE (reference sequence). Trimming pared 0 bases from V and 2 bases from J, leaving 9 bases between. The CDR3 extends over 14 amino acids.

A few counts support this clonotype. This chain connects TRBV6-2 or TRBV6-3 to TRBJ2-3, with D hard to call. The CDR3 runs to 12 residues. V was trimmed by 6 bases and J by 4 bases, leaving 8 bases between them. The germline gives CDR1 MNHEY, CDR2 SVGEGT. CDR3 residues: CASRGQPDTQYF. The CDR3 DNA follows: TGTGCCAGCAGAGGGCAACCAGATACGCAGTATTTT.